This T cell receptor beta chain was identified in a study of blood T cells in healthy people across ages. Broader study findings: From one million sequenced T cells, diversity estimates were lower bounds.

It was with a sample-barcoded 5' primer and a J-beta primer mix that a second PCR of roughly 7 to 12 cycles was run. The authors tagged each cDNA molecule using a template-switch adaptor with 12 random nucleotides. One entry per CDR3 protein results from TCRdb running MiXCR on the 5' RACE reads. The sample records some 930,000 distinct CDR3 sequences, roughly 29% being singletons. In its sample, this clonotype was seen many times. Its antigen is unknown. V lost 2 bases and J lost 4, with 8 bases in between. Germline V gene data show CDR1 as SGHTA and CDR2 as FQGNSA. The CDR3 covers 13 residues. Separately, the same data were catalogued under a study of T cells of mothers and their children. That source reports: In each mother, TCR beta CDR3 reads exceeded 9 million; in each child, they numbered several million. It was found that thymic selection shapes TCR recombination output similarly in related and unrelated pairs.

Sample: blood. The receptor's source is a woman between 40 and 55 years old in good health. The J gene is TRBJ1-1, the V gene TRBV7-2, with D perhaps TRBD1 (6 bases). This chain's CDR3 is CASSLKGGTEAFF. The CDR3 DNA sequence: TGTGCCAGCAGCTTAAAGGGGGGCACTGAAGCTTTCTTT.